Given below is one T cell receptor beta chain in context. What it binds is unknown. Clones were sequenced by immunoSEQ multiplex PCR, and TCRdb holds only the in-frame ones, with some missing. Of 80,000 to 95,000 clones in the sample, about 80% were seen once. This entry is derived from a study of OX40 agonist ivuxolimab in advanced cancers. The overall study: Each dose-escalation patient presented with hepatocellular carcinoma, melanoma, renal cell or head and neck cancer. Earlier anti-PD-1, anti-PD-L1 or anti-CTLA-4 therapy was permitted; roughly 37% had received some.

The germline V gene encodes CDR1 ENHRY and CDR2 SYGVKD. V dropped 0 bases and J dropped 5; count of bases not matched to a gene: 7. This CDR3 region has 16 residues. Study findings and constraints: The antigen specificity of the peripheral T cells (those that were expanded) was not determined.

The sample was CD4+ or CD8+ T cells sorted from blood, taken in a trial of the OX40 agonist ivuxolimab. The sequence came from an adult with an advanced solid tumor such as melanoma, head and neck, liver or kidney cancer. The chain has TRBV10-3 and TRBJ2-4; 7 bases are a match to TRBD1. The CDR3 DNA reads TGTGCCATCAGTGAGTCGGGGTTAACAGGGGAAAACATTCAGTACTTC. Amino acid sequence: CAISESGLTGENIQYF.